Below are 29 T cell receptor beta chains sequenced from a single sample in a study of PD-L1 blockade in urothelial cancer. Clones were sequenced by immunoSEQ multiplex PCR, and TCRdb holds only the in-frame ones, with some missing. This sample carries 90,000 to 100,000 clones, 90% of them seen once, and the ten largest clones take 1.5% to 2%. Time point specified: pretreatment peripheral blood. The specimen comprised PBMCs, sampled around atezolizumab (anti-PD-L1) treatment. Every receptor here comes from a man in his fifties or sixties with urothelial cancer.

The chain links TRBV11-2 to TRBJ2-1; 8 bases fit TRBD1. The CDR3 length is 15 residues. In germline, CDR1 is SGHAT, CDR2 FQNNGV. Trimming at V came to 5 bases and at J to 4 bases, leaving 7 bases not matched to a gene. CDR3 sequence reads: CASSPLRGRYNEQFF. The CDR3 DNA sequence: TGTGCCAGCAGCCCCCTCAGGGGGCGATACAATGAGCAGTTCTTC.

The chain joins TRBV29-1 to TRBJ2-2; 9 nucleotides align to TRBD1. Germline lookup yields CDR1 SQVTM and CDR2 ANQGSEA. CDR3 size: 14 residues. Losses at the gene ends were 5 bases for V and 4 bases for J; bases not matched to a gene: 5. Here the CDR3 DNA reads TGCAGCGTTTATTGGACAGGGGTCACCGGGGAGCTGTTTTTT. Its protein product is CSVYWTGVTGELFF.

The chain is built from TRBV10-3 and TRBJ2-7; no definite D call. This CDR3 comprises 14 residues. V lost 2 bases and J 2 bases, leaving 10 bases between the germline ends. CDR1 is ENHRY, CDR2 SYGVKD, per germline. This CDR3 reads CAISEAPHPYEQYF. The DNA for the CDR3 is TGTGCCATCAGTGAGGCCCCACACCCCTACGAGCAGTACTTC.

This chain connects TRBV29-1 to TRBJ2-7; 12 positions match TRBD1. Germline trimming cut 6 bases from V and 5 bases from J; bases unmatched to any gene: 2. The CDR3 spans 12 residues. CDR1 is SQVTM and CDR2 is ANQGSEA in the germline V gene. CDR3 nucleotide sequence: TGCAGCGTGGGACAGGGGGCCAACGAGCAGTACTTC. Encoded protein: CSVGQGANEQYF.

The rearrangement joins TRBV5-1 to TRBJ1-2, with a possible D match to TRBD1 (5 bases). Germline V gene lookup returns CDR1 SGHRS and CDR2 YFSETQ. V dropped 4 bases and J dropped 4 bases, with 11 bases sitting between them. The CDR3 loop spans 13 amino acids. CDR3 sequence reads: CASSKEQGYGYTF. CDR3 nucleotides: TGCGCCAGCAGCAAAGAGCAGGGCTATGGCTACACCTTC.

V gene TRBV5-6 combines with J gene TRBJ2-1, with 7 bases identical to TRBD1. This CDR3 is built from 15 residues. Looked up from germline, CDR1 is SGHDT and CDR2 is YYEEEE. The V segment lost 4 bases and the J segment 0 bases; nucleotides outside the gene matches: 4. CDR3 sequence (DNA): TGTGCCAGCAGCCCGGGACAGTCCTCCTACAATGAGCAGTTCTTC. The encoded protein is CASSPGQSSYNEQFF.

This sequence joins TRBV11-3 and TRBJ1-1; D is unresolved. There are 13 residues in the CDR3. V was cut by 1 base and J by 5 bases, with 8 bases left in between. The germline gives CDR1 SGHNT, CDR2 YENEEA. CDR3 loop: CASSLGPVTEAFF. CDR3 in DNA: TGTGCCAGCAGCTTAGGGCCAGTTACTGAAGCTTTCTTT.

The V and J genes are TRBV5-1 and TRBJ2-5; D is perhaps TRBD1 (6 bases). V dropped 7 bases and J dropped 3 bases, with 13 bases sitting between them. The CDR3 totals 13 residues. The germline V gene has CDR1 SGHRS and CDR2 YFSETQ. The CDR3 spells CASRSQGKETQYF. CDR3 DNA sequence: TGCGCCAGCCGCTCTCAGGGGAAAGAGACCCAGTACTTC.

The J gene is TRBJ2-5, the V gene TRBV10-3, with a weak D call TRBD2 (6 bases). The CDR3 is made up of 14 amino acids. The V and J ends lost 6 bases and 2 bases respectively, with 13 bases between them. Germline V lookup: CDR1 ENHRY, CDR2 SYGVKD. This CDR3 reads CAIRRDVSQETQYF. CDR3 coding DNA: TGTGCCATCAGGCGGGACGTATCTCAAGAGACCCAGTACTTC.

The chain uses TRBV30 and TRBJ2-1; 9 nucleotides line up with TRBD1. Trimming took 3 bases from V and 7 from J; bases not matched to a gene: 10. CDR3 length equals 15 residues. The germline V gene has CDR1 GTSNPN and CDR2 SVGIG (reference sequence). CDR3 sequence: CAWRRKGTGLNEQFF. The CDR3 DNA follows: TGTGCCTGGAGAAGAAAGGGGACAGGGTTGAATGAGCAGTTCTTC.

The chain has TRBV5-4 and TRBJ1-3; possibly TRBD1 for D (6 bases). Germline CDR1 SGHNT, CDR2 YYREEE (reference sequence). The CDR3 consists of 15 residues. Trimming cost V 0 bases and J 0 bases, with 7 bases left between them. The CDR3 spells CASSLEQGSGNTIYF. The CDR3, as DNA: TGTGCCAGCAGCTTGGAACAGGGCTCTGGAAACACCATATATTTT.

The rearrangement links TRBV2 to TRBJ2-2; 8 bases match TRBD1. Germline assignment: CDR1 SNHLY and CDR2 FYNNEI. This CDR3 has 14 amino acids. The ends lost 8 bases at V and 5 bases at J; junction bases unmatched: 7. The CDR3 spells CASQDRVRTGELFF. The CDR3 bases are TGTGCCAGCCAGGACAGGGTCCGAACCGGGGAGCTGTTTTTT.

V and J are TRBV5-1 and TRBJ2-7; 11 bases match TRBD2. The V segment lost 3 bases and the J segment 0 bases; nucleotides outside the gene matches: 8. From germline, CDR1 is SGHRS and CDR2 YFSETQ. This CDR3 is built from 17 residues. This CDR3 reads CASSSGTSGRSSYEQYF. As DNA, the CDR3 is TGCGCCAGCAGCTCCGGGACTAGCGGTCGAAGCTCCTACGAGCAGTACTTC.

The V gene is TRBV19, the J gene TRBJ2-2; TRBD2 agrees at 16 bases. The CDR3 loop spans 16 amino acids. Trimming at V came to 5 bases and at J to 5 bases, leaving 2 bases not matched to a gene. Germline CDR1 and CDR2: LNHDA and SQIVND (reference sequence). This CDR3 is CASSPGLAGGTGELFF. CDR3 bases: TGTGCCAGTAGTCCGGGACTAGCGGGGGGGACCGGGGAGCTGTTTTTT.

The chain is built from TRBV7-9 and TRBJ1-5, with unresolved D. This CDR3 spans 17 amino acids. Trimming shortened V by 1 base and J by 1 base, and 14 bases separated the two germline ends. Germline CDR1 is SEHNR and CDR2 is FQNEAQ (reference sequence). The CDR3 is CASSLETRSGSNQPQHF. DNA for the CDR3: TGTGCCAGCAGCTTAGAGACTAGGAGTGGGAGCAATCAGCCCCAGCATTTT.

This rearrangement joins TRBV5-1 to TRBJ2-3; 7 bases map to TRBD2. The V gene's germline CDR1 is SGHRS and CDR2 YFSETQ. V lost 0 bases and J lost 6; bases outside the gene matches: 7. The CDR3 consists of 15 residues. CDR3 nucleotides: TGCGCCAGCAGCTTGGAGCGCGGGGGTGGGGATACGCAGTATTTT. Protein product: CASSLERGGGDTQYF.

The chain joins TRBV11-2 to TRBJ2-2; 7 bases are shared with TRBD1. The germline V gene encodes CDR1 SGHAT and CDR2 FQNNGV. This CDR3 is 16 amino acids long. The junction had 8 bases not matched to a gene; V was cut back by 5 bases and J by 2 bases. The CDR3 here is CASSPWDSTNTGELFF. In nucleotides, the CDR3 is TGTGCCAGCAGCCCCTGGGACAGTACAAACACCGGGGAGCTGTTTTTT. The whole variable domain, remainder taken from reference TRBV11-2 and TRBJ2-2, is EAGVAQSPRYKIIEKRQSVAFWCNPISGHATLYWYQQILGQGPKLLIQFQNNGVVDDSQLPKDRFSAERLKGVDSTLKIQPAKLEDSAVYLCASSPWDSTNTGELFFGEGSRLTVL.

Comments on this clone: The sample contains more than one DNA sequence encoding this CDR3. V and J are TRBV28 and TRBJ2-1; TRBD1 matches at 10 bases. With 5 bases clipped from V and 7 bases from J, the junction kept 5 bases outside the gene matches. The CDR3 runs 14 residues. Germline CDR1 reads MDHEN; CDR2 reads SYDVKM. CDR3 in amino acids: CASSPPGQGNEQFF. CDR3 sequence (DNA): TGTGCCAGCAGTCCACCGGGACAGGGGAATGAGCAGTTCTTC.

The rearrangement joins TRBV2 to TRBJ2-5; 9 bases map to TRBD1. Germline trimming cut 10 bases from V and 4 bases from J; bases unmatched to any gene: 4. Germline V CDR1 and CDR2: SNHLY, FYNNEI. The CDR3 length is 12 residues. CDR3 sequence (DNA): TGTGCCACCGGGACAGGGCTAGAGACCCAGTACTTC. Protein product: CATGTGLETQYF.

This clone was seen once. V is TRBV29-1 and J is TRBJ1-6; D unresolved. The CDR3 extends over 14 amino acids. The ends were cut back, 3 bases at V and 10 bases at J, with 16 bases in the middle. The germline gives CDR1 SQVTM, CDR2 ANQGSEA. The CDR3 protein is CSVDSDFSKSPLHF. CDR3 DNA: TGCAGCGTTGATTCGGACTTCAGTAAATCACCCCTCCACTTT.

The CDR3 region has the DNA TGTGCCAGCAGCTTAAGACAGGACTATGGCTACACCTTC. It yields the protein CASSLRQDYGYTF. This chain uses TRBV7-2 with TRBJ1-2, with TRBD1 as a possible D gene (6 bases). V was trimmed by 2 bases and J by 3 bases, leaving 7 bases between them. The germline V gene encodes CDR1 SGHTA and CDR2 FQGNSA. The CDR3 runs 13 residues.

The chain carries TRBV7-9 and TRBJ1-2; no clear D gene. Germline V gives CDR1 SEHNR, CDR2 FQNEAQ (reference sequence). The CDR3 runs 13 residues. Trimming took off 6 bases at V and 8 bases at J, with 16 bases between the two ends. CDR3 nucleotides: TGTGCCAGCAGTTTCGACGGGGAGTGGGGCTACACCTTC. Translated, it gives CASSFDGEWGYTF. The full variable domain, in which reference TRBV7-9 and TRBJ1-2 provide the parts outside the CDR3, is DTGVSQNPRHKITKRGQNVTFRCDPISEHNRLYWYRQTLGQGPEFLTYFQNEAQLEKSRLLSDRFSAERPKGSFSTLEIQRTEQGDSAMYLCASSFDGEWGYTFGSGTRLTVV.

The chain recombines TRBV11-1 with TRBJ2-5; 8 bases align to TRBD2. In germline, CDR1 is SGHAT, CDR2 FQDESV (reference sequence). J lost 9 bases, V lost 3 bases, and 6 bases had no gene match. The CDR3 spans 13 residues. In DNA form, the CDR3 reads TGTGCCAGCAGCTTCCGCGGGAGGTCGGCCCAGTACTTC. Translated: CASSFRGRSAQYF.

The V gene is TRBV7-2, the J gene TRBJ2-1; 10 bases line up with TRBD2. The CDR3 extends over 16 amino acids. Germline V gene data show CDR1 as SGHTA and CDR2 as FQGNSA. J was trimmed by 1 base and V by 5 bases; bases with no gene match: 5. The chain's CDR3 is CASSPGAGGSYNEQFF. CDR3 DNA sequence: TGTGCCAGCAGCCCGGGAGCGGGGGGGTCCTACAATGAGCAGTTCTTC.

The chain is built from TRBV7-2 and TRBJ2-2; TRBD2 agrees at 10 bases. CDR1 is SGHTA, CDR2 FQGNSA, per germline. This CDR3 comprises 15 residues. Trimming removed 2 bases from V and 7 bases from J; junction bases left unmatched: 4. The CDR3 region has the DNA TGTGCCAGCAGCTTAACTAGCGGGAATGGCGGGGAGCTGTTTTTT. Translating it yields CASSLTSGNGGELFF. Combining the CDR3 with reference TRBV7-2 and TRBJ2-2 gives the whole variable domain GAGVSQSPSNKVTEKGKDVELRCDPISGHTALYWYRQSLGQGLEFLIYFQGNSAPDKSGLPSDRFSAERTGGSVSTLTIQRTQQEDSAVYLCASSLTSGNGGELFFGEGSRLTVL.

The chain employs TRBV6-6 and TRBJ1-2; D is unresolved. Germline V gene lookup returns CDR1 MNHNY and CDR2 SVGAGI (reference sequence). V lost 7 bases and J 2 bases, leaving 8 bases between the germline ends. The CDR3 runs to 12 residues. DNA for the CDR3: TGTGCCAGCATAGCGGGCAACTATGGCTACACCTTC. Amino acids: CASIAGNYGYTF.

The chain employs TRBV5-6 and TRBJ2-5; TRBD2 agrees at 12 bases. Germline values: CDR1 SGHDT, CDR2 YYEEEE. Trimming at V came to 0 bases and at J to 4 bases, leaving 1 base not matched to a gene. CDR3 length equals 15 residues. CDR3 coding DNA: TGTGCCAGCAGCTTGGCACTAGCGGGGGGAGAGACCCAGTACTTC. Translating it yields CASSLALAGGETQYF.

The chain's CDR3 is CASVPGGLLGPDTQYF. The DNA of the CDR3 is TGCGCCAGCGTACCCGGGGGGCTTTTGGGACCAGATACGCAGTATTTT. The chain combines TRBV5-1 with TRBJ2-3, with D possibly being TRBD2 (7 bases). Trimming pared 7 bases from V and 4 bases from J, leaving 22 bases between. Germline lookup yields CDR1 SGHRS and CDR2 YFSETQ. This CDR3 has 16 residues.

This clone turned up a few times. The V and J genes are TRBV5-4 and TRBJ1-2; the D is unclear. The germline V and J ends were trimmed by 0 bases and 0 bases, with 6 bases remaining between them. Germline V CDR1 and CDR2: SGHNT, YYREEE (reference sequence). This CDR3 comprises 14 residues. The CDR3 loop is CASSLELTNYGYTF. The CDR3, as DNA: TGTGCCAGCAGCTTGGAACTTACTAACTATGGCTACACCTTC.